This note documents a single T cell receptor (beta chain) sequence. This specimen belongs to a study of blood T cell repertoires in COVID-19. Study at large: Sample material is recorded as cDNA or gDNA derived from T cells, B-cell-depleted T cells, or PBMCs.

The authors' processing: Reference gene primer amplification gave estimated nucleated cell counts. Only in-frame clones appear in the TCRdb table, and some are missing; sequencing was by immunoSEQ multiplex PCR. That table is the source of V, J and clone size, and D and trimming were worked out from the DNA. The sample lists about 100,000 clones; approximately 81% were seen once. The sequence was obtained from a woman between 65 and 79 years old with active or convalescent COVID-19. What was sequenced was peripheral blood.

CDR3 loop: CASSPVGLKETQYF. DNA of the CDR3: TGTGCCAGCTCACCAGTGGGGCTAAAAGAGACCCAGTACTTC. V usage is TRBV18 and J usage is TRBJ2-5, with D possibly matching TRBD1 (5 bases). The V and J ends lost 2 bases and 3 bases respectively, with 10 bases between them. Germline CDR1 reads KGHSH; CDR2 reads LQKENI. The CDR3 spans 14 residues.